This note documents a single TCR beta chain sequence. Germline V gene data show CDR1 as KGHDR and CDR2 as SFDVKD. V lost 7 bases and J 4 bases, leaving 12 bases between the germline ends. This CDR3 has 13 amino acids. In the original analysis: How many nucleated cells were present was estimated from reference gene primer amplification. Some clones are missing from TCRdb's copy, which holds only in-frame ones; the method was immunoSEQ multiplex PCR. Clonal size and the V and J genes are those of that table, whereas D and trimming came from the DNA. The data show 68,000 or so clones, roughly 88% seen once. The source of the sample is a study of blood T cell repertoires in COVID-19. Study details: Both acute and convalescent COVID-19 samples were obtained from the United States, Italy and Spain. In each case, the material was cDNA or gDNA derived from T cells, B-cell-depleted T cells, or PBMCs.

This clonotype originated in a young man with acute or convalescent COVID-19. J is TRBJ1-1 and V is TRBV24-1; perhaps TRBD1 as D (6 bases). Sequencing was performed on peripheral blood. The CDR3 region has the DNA TGTGCCACCAGGCCTCAGGGGAGCACTGAAGCTTTCTTT. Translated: CATRPQGSTEAFF.